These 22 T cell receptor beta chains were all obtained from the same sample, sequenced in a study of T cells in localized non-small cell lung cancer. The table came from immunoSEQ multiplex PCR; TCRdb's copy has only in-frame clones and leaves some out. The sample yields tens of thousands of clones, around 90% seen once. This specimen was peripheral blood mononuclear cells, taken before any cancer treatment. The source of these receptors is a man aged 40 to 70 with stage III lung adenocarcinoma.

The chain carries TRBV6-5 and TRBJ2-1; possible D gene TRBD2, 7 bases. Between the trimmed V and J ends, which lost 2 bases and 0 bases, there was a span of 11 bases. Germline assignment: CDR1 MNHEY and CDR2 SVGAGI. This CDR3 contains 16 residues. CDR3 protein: CASSYRGAASYNEQFF. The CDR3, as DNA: TGTGCCAGCAGTTACCGGGGGGCGGCCTCCTACAATGAGCAGTTCTTC.

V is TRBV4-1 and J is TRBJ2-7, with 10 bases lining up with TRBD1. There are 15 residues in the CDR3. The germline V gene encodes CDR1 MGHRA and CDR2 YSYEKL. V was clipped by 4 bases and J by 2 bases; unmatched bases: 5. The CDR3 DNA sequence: TGCGCCAGCAGCCGCGGGACAGGGGCCCCCTACGAGCAGTACTTC. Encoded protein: CASSRGTGAPYEQYF.

The CDR3 is CASSSGVASWETQYF. The CDR3 DNA follows: TGTGCCAGCAGCTCTGGGGTGGCTAGTTGGGAGACCCAGTACTTC. The V call is TRBV7-2, the J call TRBJ2-5; no reliable D call. The CDR3 is 15 residues long. Germline V gene data show CDR1 as SGHTA and CDR2 as FQGNSA. Trimming stripped 4 bases from V and 5 bases from J, with 17 bases between.

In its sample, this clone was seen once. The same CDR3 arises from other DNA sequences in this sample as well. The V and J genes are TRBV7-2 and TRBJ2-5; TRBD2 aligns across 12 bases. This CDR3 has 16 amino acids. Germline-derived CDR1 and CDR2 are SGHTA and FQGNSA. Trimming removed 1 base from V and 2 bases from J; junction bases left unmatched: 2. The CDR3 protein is CASSLGLAGGQETQYF. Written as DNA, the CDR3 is TGTGCCAGCAGCTTAGGGCTAGCGGGGGGGCAAGAGACCCAGTACTTC.

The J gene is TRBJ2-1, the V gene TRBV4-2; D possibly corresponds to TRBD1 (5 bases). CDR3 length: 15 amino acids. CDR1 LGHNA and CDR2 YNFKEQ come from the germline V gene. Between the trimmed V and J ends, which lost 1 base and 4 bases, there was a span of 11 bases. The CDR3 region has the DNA TGTGCCAGCAGCCAAGCACAGGCGGAGTACAATGAGCAGTTCTTC. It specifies CASSQAQAEYNEQFF.

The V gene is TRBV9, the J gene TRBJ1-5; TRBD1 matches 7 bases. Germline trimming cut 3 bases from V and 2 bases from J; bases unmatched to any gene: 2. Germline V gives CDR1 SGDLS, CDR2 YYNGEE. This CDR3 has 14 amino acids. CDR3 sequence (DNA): TGTGCCAGCAGCGCGGGGACAGGCAATCAGCCCCAGCATTTT. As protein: CASSAGTGNQPQHF.

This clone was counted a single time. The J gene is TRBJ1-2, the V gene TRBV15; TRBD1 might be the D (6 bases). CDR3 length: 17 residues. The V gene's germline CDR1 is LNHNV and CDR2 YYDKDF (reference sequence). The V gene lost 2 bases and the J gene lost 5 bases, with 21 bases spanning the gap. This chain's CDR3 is CATSRNRDISLPYGYTF. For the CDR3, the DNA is TGTGCCACCAGCAGAAACCGGGACATCTCCCTGCCGTATGGCTACACCTTC.

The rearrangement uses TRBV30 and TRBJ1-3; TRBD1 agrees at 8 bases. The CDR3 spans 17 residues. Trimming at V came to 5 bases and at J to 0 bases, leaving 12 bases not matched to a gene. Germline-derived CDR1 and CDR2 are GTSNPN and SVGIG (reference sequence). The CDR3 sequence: CAWAGTGRLSSGNTIYF. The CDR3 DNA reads TGTGCCTGGGCCGGGACAGGTCGTCTCAGCTCTGGAAACACCATATATTTT.

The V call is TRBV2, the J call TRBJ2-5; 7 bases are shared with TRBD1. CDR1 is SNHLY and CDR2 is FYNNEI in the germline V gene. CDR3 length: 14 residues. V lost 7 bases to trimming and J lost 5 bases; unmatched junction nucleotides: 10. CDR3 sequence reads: CASKAETGMETQYF. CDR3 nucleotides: TGTGCCAGCAAGGCGGAGACAGGGATGGAGACCCAGTACTTC.

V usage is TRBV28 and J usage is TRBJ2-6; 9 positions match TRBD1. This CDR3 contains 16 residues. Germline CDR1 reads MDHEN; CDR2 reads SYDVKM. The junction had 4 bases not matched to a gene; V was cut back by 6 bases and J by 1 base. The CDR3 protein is CASSWGQGSGANVLTF. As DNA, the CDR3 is TGTGCCAGCAGCTGGGGACAGGGTTCTGGGGCCAACGTCCTGACTTTC.

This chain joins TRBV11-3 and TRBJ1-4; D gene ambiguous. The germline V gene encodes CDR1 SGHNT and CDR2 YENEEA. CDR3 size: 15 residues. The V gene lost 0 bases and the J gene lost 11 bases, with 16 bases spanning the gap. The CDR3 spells CASSLDHTGSKKLFF. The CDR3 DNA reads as TGTGCCAGCAGCTTAGATCACACGGGTTCAAAGAAACTGTTTTTT.

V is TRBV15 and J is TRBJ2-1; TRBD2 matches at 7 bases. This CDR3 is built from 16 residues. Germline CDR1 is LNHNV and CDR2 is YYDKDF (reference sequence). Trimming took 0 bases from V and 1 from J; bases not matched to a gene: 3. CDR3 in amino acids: CATSRENGGSYNEQFF. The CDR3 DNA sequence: TGTGCCACCAGCAGAGAAAACGGGGGGTCCTACAATGAGCAGTTCTTC.

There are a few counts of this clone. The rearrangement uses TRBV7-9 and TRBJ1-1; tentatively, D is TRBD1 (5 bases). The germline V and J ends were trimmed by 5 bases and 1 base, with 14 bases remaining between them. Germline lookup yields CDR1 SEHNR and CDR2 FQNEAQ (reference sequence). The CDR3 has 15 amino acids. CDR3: CASSTERQQNTEAFF. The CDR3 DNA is TGTGCCAGCAGCACGGAACGACAGCAGAACACTGAAGCTTTCTTT.

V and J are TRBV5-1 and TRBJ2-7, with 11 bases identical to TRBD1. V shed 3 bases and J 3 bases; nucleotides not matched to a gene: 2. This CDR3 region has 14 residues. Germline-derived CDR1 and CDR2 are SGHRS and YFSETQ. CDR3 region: CASSWTGGDYEQYF. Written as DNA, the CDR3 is TGCGCCAGCAGCTGGACAGGGGGCGACTACGAGCAGTACTTC.

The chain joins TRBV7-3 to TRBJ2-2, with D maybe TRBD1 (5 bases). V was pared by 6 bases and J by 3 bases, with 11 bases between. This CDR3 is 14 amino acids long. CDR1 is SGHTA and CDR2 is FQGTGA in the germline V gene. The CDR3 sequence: CASRRQSDTGELFF. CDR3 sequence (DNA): TGTGCCAGCAGAAGACAGTCGGACACCGGGGAGCTGTTTTTT.

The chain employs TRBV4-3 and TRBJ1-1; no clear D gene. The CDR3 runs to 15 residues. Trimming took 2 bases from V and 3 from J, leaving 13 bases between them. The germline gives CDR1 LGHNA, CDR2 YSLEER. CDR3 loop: CASSQLYLGDTEAFF. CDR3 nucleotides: TGCGCCAGCAGCCAACTCTATCTCGGGGACACTGAAGCTTTCTTT.

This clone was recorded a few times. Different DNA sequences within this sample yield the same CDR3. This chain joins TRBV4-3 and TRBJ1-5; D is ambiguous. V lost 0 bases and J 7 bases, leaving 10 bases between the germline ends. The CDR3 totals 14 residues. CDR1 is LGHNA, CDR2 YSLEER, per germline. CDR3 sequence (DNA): TGCGCCAGCAGCCAAGATGTACGGACCCAGCCCCAGCATTTT. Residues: CASSQDVRTQPQHF.

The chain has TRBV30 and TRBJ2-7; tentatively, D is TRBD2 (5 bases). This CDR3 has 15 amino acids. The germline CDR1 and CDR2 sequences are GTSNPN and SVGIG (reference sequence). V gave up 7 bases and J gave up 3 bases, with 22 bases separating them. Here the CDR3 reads CAYKIGNSGIYEQYF. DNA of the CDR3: TGTGCCTACAAAATTGGAAATTCGGGGATCTACGAGCAGTACTTC.

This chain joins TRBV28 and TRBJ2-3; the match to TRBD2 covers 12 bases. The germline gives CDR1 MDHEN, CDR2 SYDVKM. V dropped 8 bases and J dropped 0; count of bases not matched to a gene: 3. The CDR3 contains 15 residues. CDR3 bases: TGTGCCAGCGCTAGCGGGGGGGCTAGCACAGATACGCAGTATTTT. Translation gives CASASGGASTDTQYF.

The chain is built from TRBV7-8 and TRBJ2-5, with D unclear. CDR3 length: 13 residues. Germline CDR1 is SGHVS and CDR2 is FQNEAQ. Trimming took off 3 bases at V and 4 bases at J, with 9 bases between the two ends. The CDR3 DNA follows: TGTGCCAGCAGCTTTTACGGAAGAGAGACCCAGTACTTC. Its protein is CASSFYGRETQYF.

Here the CDR3 reads CASSLDMGDTQYF. CDR3 coding DNA: TGTGCCAGCAGCTTAGACATGGGAGATACGCAGTATTTT. This chain links TRBV5-4 with TRBJ2-3; D gene uncertain. Germline V gives CDR1 SGHNT, CDR2 YYREEE (reference sequence). CDR3 length equals 13 residues. V lost 2 bases, J lost 5 bases, and 9 bases lay in between.

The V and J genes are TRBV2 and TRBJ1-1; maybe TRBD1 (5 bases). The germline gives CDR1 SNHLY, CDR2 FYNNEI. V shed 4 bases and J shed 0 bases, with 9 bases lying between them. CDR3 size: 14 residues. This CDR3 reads CASSGWGVNTEAFF. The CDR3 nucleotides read TGTGCCAGCAGTGGATGGGGGGTGAACACTGAAGCTTTCTTT.